The entry below gives a single T cell receptor (beta chain) sequence along with its context. Other DNA sequences from this sample encode an identical CDR3 as well. The sample belongs to a study of shared clonotypes between healthy human individuals. From germline, CDR1 is SGHRS and CDR2 YFSETQ. This CDR3 region has 15 residues. After removal of 3 bases from V and 5 bases from J, the junction contained 6 bases not matched to a gene. Using immunoSEQ multiplex PCR, the repertoire was profiled, and TCRdb retains in-frame clones only, with some absent. The sample holds more than 150,000 clones, about 66% seen once.

This receptor was taken from a man aged 25 to 45 in good health. This chain connects TRBV5-1 to TRBJ2-2, with 8 positions matching TRBD2. The specimen was memory CD4+ T cells sorted from blood. The subset was: CD45RA-negative fraction. The CDR3 bases are TGCGCCAGCAGCTCGGGGGGGAGCCGAACCGGGGAGCTGTTTTTT. Translation: CASSSGGSRTGELFF.